Below, 2 T cell receptor beta chains from the same sample are listed, as sequenced in a study of T cell responses to AZD1222 COVID-19 vaccine. Libraries were prepared by immunoSEQ multiplex PCR; TCRdb keeps only in-frame clonotypes and omits some of them. This sample has approximately 120,000 clones; 85% to 95% occur once, and the top ten carry roughly 1%. This specimen was peripheral blood, taken on day 0 of AZD1222 vaccination. The receptor set was obtained from an adult in good health.

The chain couples TRBV6-5 to TRBJ2-7, with D possibly being TRBD1 (5 bases). Germline lookup yields CDR1 MNHEY and CDR2 SVGAGI. Deletions cut 2 bases from V and 1 base from J, with 15 bases between. This CDR3 is 16 amino acids long. CDR3 sequence: CASSYDWGSLSYEQYF. In DNA, the CDR3 is TGTGCCAGCAGTTACGATTGGGGCAGCCTTTCCTACGAGCAGTACTTC.

The chain has TRBV9 and TRBJ1-3, with TRBD1 identical over 10 bases. Germline V lookup: CDR1 SGDLS, CDR2 YYNGEE. Unmatched junction bases numbered 0, after V lost 0 bases and J lost 3 bases. The CDR3 is 15 amino acids. The CDR3 bases are TGTGCCAGCAGCGTAGGGGACAGGGGTGGAAACACCATATATTTT. It is translated as CASSVGDRGGNTIYF.